This is a list of T cell receptor beta chains from one sample in a study of PD-L1 blockade in urothelial cancer. Libraries were prepared by immunoSEQ multiplex PCR; TCRdb keeps only in-frame clonotypes and omits some of them. The repertoire consists of around 130,000 clones, with roughly 83% occurring once and the leading ten covering 3% to 4%. The sample consisted of PBMCs, taken around atezolizumab (anti-PD-L1) treatment. The receptors were sampled from a man between 50 and 59 years old with urothelial cancer. Both conserved end residues are part of each CDR3. A D gene is named only where the DNA matches it firmly. Expanded clones are given a class, and other clones once, few, many or no size at all.

D	V	J	size	DNA	CDR3
TRBD1	TRBV11-3	TRBJ2-2	-	TGTGCCAGCAGCTTAGGAGGGGGCTTAACCGGGGAGCTGTTTTTT	CASSLGGGLTGELFF
TRBD2	TRBV11-3	TRBJ2-1	-	TGTGCCAGCAGCCCCTCCGGGACTAGCGGGAGTAATGAGCAGTTCTTC	CASSPSGTSGSNEQFF
-	TRBV5-1	TRBJ2-7	-	TGCGCCAGCAGTGGGCAGGGACAATACGAAGAGCAGTACTTC	CASSGQGQYEEQYF
TRBD1	TRBV27	TRBJ2-1	-	TGTGCCAGCAGGGGCCAGGGGGCGCAGGTCCCATTCTCCTACAATGAGCAGTTCTTC	CASRGQGAQVPFSYNEQFF
-	TRBV11-3	TRBJ2-3	-	TGTGCCAGCAGCATTAGCGGACCCAGCACAGATACGCAGTATTTT	CASSISGPSTDTQYF
TRBD1	TRBV11-2	TRBJ2-7	-	TGTGCCAGCACCCCTGGACAGGGTAACTACGAGCAGTACTTC	CASTPGQGNYEQYF
TRBD2	TRBV27	TRBJ2-7	-	TGTGCCAGCAGTCCAGCCCGGGACTATACCTACGAGCAGTACTTC	CASSPARDYTYEQYF
-	TRBV4-1	TRBJ2-6	many	TGCGCCAGCAGCCAAGGTCCAGGGGCCAACGTCCTGACTTTC	CASSQGPGANVLTF
-	TRBV6-5	TRBJ1-2	-	TGTGCCAGCAGTTACTCTATTACCAGTGGCTACACCTTC	CASSYSITSGYTF
-	TRBV2	TRBJ2-2	-	TGTGCCAGCGTGAAGACAGGCGCGAACACCGGGGAGCTGTTTTTT	CASVKTGANTGELFF
TRBD2	TRBV5-4	TRBJ2-3	few	TGTGCCAGCTCTTCAGGGAGGGCCGGGGGAGATACGCAGTATTTT	CASSSGRAGGDTQYF
TRBD1	TRBV27	TRBJ1-4	-	TGTGCCAGTAGGGGGCCGGCCCGACAGACCACTAATGAAAAACTGTTTTTT	CASRGPARQTTNEKLFF
TRBD2	TRBV27	TRBJ2-3	-	TGTGCCAGCAGCAACCCCCGAGGGGAGGGCCGCGGATTGCAGTATTTT	CASSNPRGEGRGLQYF
-	TRBV5-4	TRBJ2-2	-	TGTGCCAGCAGCCGAGAGGGCGTAATAGCCGGGGAGCTGTTTTTT	CASSREGVIAGELFF
-	TRBV28	TRBJ2-7	-	TGTGCCAGCAGCTTTCGCGGCTACGAGCAGTACTTC	CASSFRGYEQYF
-	TRBV7-2	TRBJ1-6	-	TGTGCCAGCACCGGGGCGGGGCGGGGGTCACCCCTCCACTTT	CASTGAGRGSPLHF
-	TRBV11-2	TRBJ2-7	-	TGTGCCAGCAGCTTAGCAACAGGCTCCTACGAGCAGTACTTC	CASSLATGSYEQYF
-	TRBV7-9	TRBJ2-2	few	TGTGCCAGCAGCTTTACAGGGTCGAACACCGGGGAGCTGTTTTTT	CASSFTGSNTGELFF
TRBD1	TRBV18	TRBJ1-2	once	TGTGCCAGCTCACGAGGGACAGGAGGCGGCTACACCTTC	CASSRGTGGGYTF
TRBD1	TRBV13	TRBJ2-5	few	TGTGCCAGCAGCGGATCAGACAGGGTCCAAGAGACCCAGTACTTC	CASSGSDRVQETQYF
-	TRBV19	TRBJ2-3	-	TGTGCCAGTGGACACACAGATACGCAGTATTTT	CASGHTDTQYF
-	TRBV7-7	TRBJ2-5	many	TGTGCTAGCAGCTTAACGGGACTGGAGACCCAGTACTTC	CASSLTGLETQYF
TRBD2	TRBV4-2	TRBJ2-7	-	TGTGCCAGCAGCCAAGTAGGGACTACCTCCTACGAGCAGTACTTC	CASSQVGTTSYEQYF
TRBD1	TRBV19	TRBJ2-1	few	TGTGCCAGCACAGGGGTCGCGTACAATGAGCAGTTCTTC	CASTGVAYNEQFF
TRBD1	TRBV2	TRBJ2-5	-	TGTGCCAGCAGCTCACAGGGGGGCCAAGAGACCCAGTACTTC	CASSSQGGQETQYF
TRBD1	TRBV6-4	TRBJ1-2	-	TGTGCCAGCAGTGACGGGGGGACAGGGGGATATGGCTACACCTTC	CASSDGGTGGYGYTF
-	TRBV6-4	TRBJ2-4	few	TGTGCCAGCAGTGAAATCGGGGGAAACGACATTCAGTACTTC	CASSEIGGNDIQYF
-	TRBV19	TRBJ1-1	-	TGTGCCAGTAGTAGACACGCCGGGGACACTGAAGCTTTCTTT	CASSRHAGDTEAFF
TRBD1	TRBV2	TRBJ2-1	-	TGTGCCAGCACTCAGGGGGAATACAATGAGCAGTTCTTC	CASTQGEYNEQFF
-	TRBV5-1	TRBJ1-1	-	TGCGCCAGCAGCTACTCCGGTACGGACACTGAAGCTTTCTTT	CASSYSGTDTEAFF
TRBD2	TRBV11-2	TRBJ2-7	-	TGTGCCAGCAGCTTACGGCTAGCGGGACGATACGAGCAGTACTTC	CASSLRLAGRYEQYF
TRBD2	TRBV2	TRBJ2-7	-	TGTGCCAGCAGTGAATCTTCGGGACTAACACAGCAGTACTTC	CASSESSGLTQQYF
-	TRBV21-1	TRBJ1-2	-	TGTGCCAGCATCCGGTCTTACACCTTC	CASIRSYTF
TRBD1	TRBV18	TRBJ1-6	-	TGTGCCAGCTCACCTACAGGGGGCGCTGATTCACCCCTCCACTTT	CASSPTGGADSPLHF
-	TRBV7-8	TRBJ2-7	-	TGTGCCAGCAGCACCCGGACTTCATTCTACGAGCAGTACTTC	CASSTRTSFYEQYF
TRBD1	TRBV2	TRBJ2-5	once	TGTGCCAGCAGTGTACAGGGGGCTAAAGAGACCCAGTACTTC	CASSVQGAKETQYF
-	TRBV5-1	TRBJ2-1	-	TGCGCCAGCAGCAGTGGATTGAGCGGCATAGAGCAGTTCTTC	CASSSGLSGIEQFF
TRBD2	TRBV5-5	TRBJ2-7	-	TGTGCCAGCAGCCCTCTAGCGGGAGGGTTAAGAAACGAGCAGTACTTC	CASSPLAGGLRNEQYF
-	TRBV20-1	TRBJ1-3	-	TGCAGTGCCCACTCTGGAAACACCATATATTTT	CSAHSGNTIYF
TRBD2	TRBV7-2	TRBJ2-1	-	TGTGCCAGCAGGACTGGGACTATCAATGAGCAGTTCTTC	CASRTGTINEQFF
-	TRBV2	TRBJ1-2	-	TGTGCCAGTCAATATGGGACTCCCCCGGGGGGCTACACCTTC	CASQYGTPPGGYTF
-	TRBV28	TRBJ2-2	-	TGTGCCAGCGGGAGGCTAGCTCGGGGCACCGGGGAGCTGTTTTTT	CASGRLARGTGELFF
-	TRBV19	TRBJ1-1	-	TGTGCCAGTAGTATAGGGTGGCAGGGGAACACTGAAGCTTTCTTT	CASSIGWQGNTEAFF
-	TRBV2	TRBJ1-3	few	TGTGCCAGAAAGGGGTCTGGAAACACCATATATTTT	CARKGSGNTIYF
TRBD1	TRBV5-1	TRBJ1-2	-	TGCGCCAGCAGCTACGGACAGGGAGGGGGCTACACCTTC	CASSYGQGGGYTF
-	TRBV6-5	TRBJ1-1	once	TGTGCCAGCAGTTACGGGGGCGTGGGCACTGAAGCTTTCTTT	CASSYGGVGTEAFF
-	TRBV28	TRBJ2-7	-	TGTGCCACTACCCCCGGTTACAGGGACTACGAGCAGTACTTC	CATTPGYRDYEQYF
TRBD1	TRBV6-5	TRBJ1-5	few	TGTGCCAGCAGTTCACAGGGGAATCAGCCCCAGCATTTT	CASSSQGNQPQHF
-	TRBV4-2	TRBJ2-1	-	TGTGCCAGCAGCCTAGTCCGGGACTTATCCTACAATGAGCAGTTCTTC	CASSLVRDLSYNEQFF
-	TRBV25-1	TRBJ1-2	once	TGTGCCAGCAGTGCTTATGGAACGGGGTCCTGGTCCGGCTACACCTTC	CASSAYGTGSWSGYTF
-	TRBV7-9	TRBJ2-7	-	TGTGCCAGCAGCCCAGGCCTCTCCTACGAGCAGTACTTC	CASSPGLSYEQYF
-	TRBV7-6	TRBJ2-7	once	TGTGCCAGCAGCTTAGCCTCGGCGGGGTTCGAGCAGTACTTC	CASSLASAGFEQYF
TRBD1	TRBV4-1	TRBJ2-5	once	TGCGCCAGCAGGGCTTCCGGGACAGAAGAGACCCAGTACTTC	CASRASGTEETQYF
TRBD1	TRBV27	TRBJ2-6	-	TGTGCCAGCAGTTTACGCGGGACAGGGGGCTCCTTATCTGGGGCCAACGTCCTGACTTTC	CASSLRGTGGSLSGANVLTF
-	TRBV27	TRBJ2-7	-	TGTGCCAGCAGTTTGCAGGGGGGCGCCTACGAGCAGTACTTC	CASSLQGGAYEQYF
-	TRBV6-6	TRBJ1-6	-	TGTGCCAGCCGCCCGGAGGGATATAATTCACCCCTCCACTTT	CASRPEGYNSPLHF
TRBD1	TRBV19	TRBJ2-4	-	TGTGCCAGTAGAGGGACAGGAGGGGGAGCCAAAAACATTCAGTACTTC	CASRGTGGGAKNIQYF
TRBD2	TRBV28	TRBJ2-7	-	TGTGCCAGCAGACGACTAGCGGGGAACTACGAGCAGTACTTC	CASRRLAGNYEQYF
-	TRBV5-5	TRBJ2-7	-	TGTGCCAGCAAACCGACGGGAGCCTACGAGCAGTACTTC	CASKPTGAYEQYF
TRBD2	TRBV6-6	TRBJ2-1	-	TGTGCCAGCACCCCGACTAGCGGGGTTTACAATGAGCAGTTCTTC	CASTPTSGVYNEQFF